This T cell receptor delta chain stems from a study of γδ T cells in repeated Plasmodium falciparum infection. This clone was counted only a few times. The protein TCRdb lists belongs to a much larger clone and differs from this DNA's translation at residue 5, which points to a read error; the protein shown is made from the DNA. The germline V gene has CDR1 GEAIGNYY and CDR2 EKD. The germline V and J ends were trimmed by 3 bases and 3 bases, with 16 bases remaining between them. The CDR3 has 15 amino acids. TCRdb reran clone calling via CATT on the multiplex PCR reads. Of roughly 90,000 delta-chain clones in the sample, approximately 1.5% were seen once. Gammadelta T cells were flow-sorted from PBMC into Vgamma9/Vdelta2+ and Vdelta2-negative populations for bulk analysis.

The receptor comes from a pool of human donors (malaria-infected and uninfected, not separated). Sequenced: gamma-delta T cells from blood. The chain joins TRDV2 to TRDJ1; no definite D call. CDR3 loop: CACDPLETEADKLIF. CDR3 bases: TGTGCCTGTGACCCCCTTGAAACGGAAGCCGATAAACTCATCTTT.